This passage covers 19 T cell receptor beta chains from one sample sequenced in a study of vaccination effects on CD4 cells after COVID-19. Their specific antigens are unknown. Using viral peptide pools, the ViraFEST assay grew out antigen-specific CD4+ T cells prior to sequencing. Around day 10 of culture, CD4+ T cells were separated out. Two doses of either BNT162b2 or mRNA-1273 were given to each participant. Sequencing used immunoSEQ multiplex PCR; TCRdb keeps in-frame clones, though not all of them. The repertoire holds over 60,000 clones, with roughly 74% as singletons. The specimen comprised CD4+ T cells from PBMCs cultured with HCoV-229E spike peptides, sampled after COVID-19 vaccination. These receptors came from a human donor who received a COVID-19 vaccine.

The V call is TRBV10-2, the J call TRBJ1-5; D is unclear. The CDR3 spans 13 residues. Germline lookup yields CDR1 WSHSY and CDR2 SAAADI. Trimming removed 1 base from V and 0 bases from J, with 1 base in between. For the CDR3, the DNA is TGCGCCAGCAGTGAGTATAGCAATCAGCCCCAGCATTTT. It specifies CASSEYSNQPQHF.

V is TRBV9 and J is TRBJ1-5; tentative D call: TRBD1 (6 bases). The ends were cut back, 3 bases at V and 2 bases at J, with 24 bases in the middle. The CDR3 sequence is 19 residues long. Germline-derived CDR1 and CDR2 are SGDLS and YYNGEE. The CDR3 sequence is CASSGQGFYPCNGNQPQHF. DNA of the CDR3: TGTGCCAGCAGCGGTCAGGGGTTCTACCCCTGCAATGGCAATCAGCCCCAGCATTTT.

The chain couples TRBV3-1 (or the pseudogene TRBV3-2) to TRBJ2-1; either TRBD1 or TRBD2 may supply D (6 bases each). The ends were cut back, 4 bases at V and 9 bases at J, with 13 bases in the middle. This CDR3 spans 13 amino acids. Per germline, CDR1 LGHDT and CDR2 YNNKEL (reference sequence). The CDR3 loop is CASSPQRGAEQFF. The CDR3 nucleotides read TGTGCCAGCAGCCCCCAAAGGGGGGCTGAGCAGTTCTTC.

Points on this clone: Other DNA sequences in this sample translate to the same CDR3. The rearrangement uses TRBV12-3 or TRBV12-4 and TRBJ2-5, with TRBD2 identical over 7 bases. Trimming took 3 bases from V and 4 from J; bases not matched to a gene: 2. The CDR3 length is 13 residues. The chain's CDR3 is CASSLWGGETQYF. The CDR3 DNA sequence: TGTGCCAGCAGTTTGTGGGGGGGAGAGACCCAGTACTTC.

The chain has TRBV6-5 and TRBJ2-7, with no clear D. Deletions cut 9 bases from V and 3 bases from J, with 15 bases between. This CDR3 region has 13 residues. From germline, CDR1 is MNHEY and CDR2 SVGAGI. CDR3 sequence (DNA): TGTGCCAGTCAAAAGATGACTGGCTACGAGCAGTACGTC. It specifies CASQKMTGYEQYV.

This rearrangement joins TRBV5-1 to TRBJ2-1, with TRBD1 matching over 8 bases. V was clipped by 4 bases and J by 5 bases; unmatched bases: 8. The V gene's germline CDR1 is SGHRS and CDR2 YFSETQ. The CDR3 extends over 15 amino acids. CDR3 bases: TGCGCCAGCAGCAACCCGCAGGGGGCTGACAATGAGCAGTTCTTC. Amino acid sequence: CASSNPQGADNEQFF.

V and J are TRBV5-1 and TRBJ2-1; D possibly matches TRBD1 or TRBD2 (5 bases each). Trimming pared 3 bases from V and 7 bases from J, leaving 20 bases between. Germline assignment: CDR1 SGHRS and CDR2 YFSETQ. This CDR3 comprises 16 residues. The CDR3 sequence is CASSWGGATPGNEQFF. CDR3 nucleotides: TGCGCCAGCAGCTGGGGCGGAGCCACCCCGGGGAATGAGCAGTTCTTC.

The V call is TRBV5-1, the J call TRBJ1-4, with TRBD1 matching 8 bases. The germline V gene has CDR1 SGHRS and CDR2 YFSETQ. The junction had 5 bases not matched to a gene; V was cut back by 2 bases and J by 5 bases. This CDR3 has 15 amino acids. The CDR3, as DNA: TGCGCCAGCAGCTTCCGGACAGGGCCGAATGAAAAACTGTTTTTT. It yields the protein CASSFRTGPNEKLFF.

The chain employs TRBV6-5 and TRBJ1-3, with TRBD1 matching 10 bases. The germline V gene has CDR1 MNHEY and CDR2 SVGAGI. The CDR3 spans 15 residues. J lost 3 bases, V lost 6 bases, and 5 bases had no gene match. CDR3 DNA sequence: TGTGCCAGCAGGACGACAGGGGGCGGTGGAAACACCATATATTTT. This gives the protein CASRTTGGGGNTIYF.

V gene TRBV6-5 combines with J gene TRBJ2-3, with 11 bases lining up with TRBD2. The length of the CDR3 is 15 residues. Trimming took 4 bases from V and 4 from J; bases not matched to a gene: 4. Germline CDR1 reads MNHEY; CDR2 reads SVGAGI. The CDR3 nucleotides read TGTGCCAGCAGTTTTAGCGGGGGGGCCGCAGATACGCAGTATTTT. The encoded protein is CASSFSGGAADTQYF.

CDR3: CASSEQGVGSQYF. The CDR3 DNA reads as TGTGCCAGCAGTGAACAGGGTGTCGGGTCGCAGTATTTT. The chain uses TRBV2 and TRBJ2-3, with D perhaps TRBD1 (5 bases). The V end was cut by 2 bases, the J end by 10 bases, with 13 bases between. CDR1 is SNHLY, CDR2 FYNNEI, per germline. This CDR3 has 13 residues.

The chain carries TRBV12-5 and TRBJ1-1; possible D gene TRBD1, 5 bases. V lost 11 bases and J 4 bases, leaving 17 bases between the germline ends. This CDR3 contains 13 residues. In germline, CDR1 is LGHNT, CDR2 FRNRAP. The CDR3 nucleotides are TGTGCTGGTCGTAAGGGGCAGGGCACTGAAGCTTTCTTT. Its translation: CAGRKGQGTEAFF.

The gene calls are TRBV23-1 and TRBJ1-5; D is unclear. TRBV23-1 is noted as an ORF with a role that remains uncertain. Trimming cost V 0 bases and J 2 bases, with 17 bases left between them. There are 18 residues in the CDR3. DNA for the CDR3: TGCGCCAGCAGTCAATCGAGTCGGGTCTCACGGGGCAATCAGCCCCAGCATTTT. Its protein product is CASSQSSRVSRGNQPQHF.

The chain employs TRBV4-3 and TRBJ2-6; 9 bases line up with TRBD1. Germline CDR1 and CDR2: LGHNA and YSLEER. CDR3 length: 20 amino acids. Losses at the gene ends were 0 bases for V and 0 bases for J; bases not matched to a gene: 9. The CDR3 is CASSQDHTGTGRSGANVLTF. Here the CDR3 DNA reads TGCGCCAGCAGCCAAGATCATACCGGGACAGGGCGCTCTGGGGCCAACGTCCTGACTTTC.

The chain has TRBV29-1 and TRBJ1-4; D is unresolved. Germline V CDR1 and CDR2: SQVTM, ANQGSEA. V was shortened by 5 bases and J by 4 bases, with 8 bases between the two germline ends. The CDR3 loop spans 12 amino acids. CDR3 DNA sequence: TGCAGCGTTCGACTGCATAATGAAAAACTGTTTTTT. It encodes CSVRLHNEKLFF.

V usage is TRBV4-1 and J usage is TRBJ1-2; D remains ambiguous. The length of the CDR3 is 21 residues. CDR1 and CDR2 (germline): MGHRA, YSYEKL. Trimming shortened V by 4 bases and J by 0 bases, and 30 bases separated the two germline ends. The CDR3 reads CASSRRPPEGPQTKANYGYTF. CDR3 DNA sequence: TGCGCCAGCAGCCGACGACCGCCTGAAGGGCCTCAAACAAAAGCTAACTATGGCTACACCTTC.

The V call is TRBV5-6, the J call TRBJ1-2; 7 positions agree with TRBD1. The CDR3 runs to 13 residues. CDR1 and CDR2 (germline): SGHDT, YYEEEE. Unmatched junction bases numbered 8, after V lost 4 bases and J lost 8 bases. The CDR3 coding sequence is TGTGCCAGCAGCAGGACAGGTCCGGAGGGCTACACCTTC. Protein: CASSRTGPEGYTF.

The CDR3: CASSYGVAGEKLFF. Here the CDR3 DNA reads TGCGCCAGCAGCTATGGAGTGGCAGGTGAAAAACTGTTTTTT. The V gene is TRBV5-1, the J gene TRBJ1-4; D call uncertain. The V gene lost 3 bases and the J gene lost 7 bases, with 13 bases spanning the gap. This CDR3 spans 14 amino acids. Germline V gene data show CDR1 as SGHRS and CDR2 as YFSETQ. Combining the CDR3 with reference TRBV5-1 and TRBJ1-4 gives the whole variable domain KAGVTQTPRYLIKTRGQQVTLSCSPISGHRSVSWYQQTPGQGLQFLFEYFSETQRNKGNFPGRFSGRQFSNSRSEMNVSTLELGDSALYLCASSYGVAGEKLFFGSGTQLSVL.

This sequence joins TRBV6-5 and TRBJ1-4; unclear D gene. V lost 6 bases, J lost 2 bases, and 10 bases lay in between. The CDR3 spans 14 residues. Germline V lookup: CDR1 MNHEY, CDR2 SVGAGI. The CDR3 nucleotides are TGTGCCAGCAGCCGGGTGGCGACTAATGAAAAACTGTTTTTT. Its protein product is CASSRVATNEKLFF.